The sequence of this T cell receptor (beta chain) was determined in a study of cytomegalovirus exposure and HLA in healthy donors. As concerns this clone: The antigen is unknown.

Study-wide findings and caveats: It was found in a later analysis that first-cohort TCR clusters tended to co-occur in the approximately 120 validation repertoires.

Sequencing used immunoSEQ multiplex PCR; TCRdb keeps in-frame clones, though not all of them. The top ten hold 2.5% to 3.5% of the sample, which has tens of thousands of clones, approximately 95% seen once. The V gene's germline CDR1 is MNHNS and CDR2 SASEGT. The ends lost 3 bases at V and 4 bases at J; junction bases unmatched: 1. CDR3 size: 14 residues. The TCR sequence derives from a young woman in good health and CMV-seropositive. The chain carries TRBV6-1 and TRBJ1-1; 11 bases agree with TRBD1. The specimen sequenced was PBMCs. CDR3 sequence reads: CASSEGQGGTEAFF. CDR3 DNA sequence: TGTGCCAGCAGTGAGGGACAGGGGGGCACTGAAGCTTTCTTT.